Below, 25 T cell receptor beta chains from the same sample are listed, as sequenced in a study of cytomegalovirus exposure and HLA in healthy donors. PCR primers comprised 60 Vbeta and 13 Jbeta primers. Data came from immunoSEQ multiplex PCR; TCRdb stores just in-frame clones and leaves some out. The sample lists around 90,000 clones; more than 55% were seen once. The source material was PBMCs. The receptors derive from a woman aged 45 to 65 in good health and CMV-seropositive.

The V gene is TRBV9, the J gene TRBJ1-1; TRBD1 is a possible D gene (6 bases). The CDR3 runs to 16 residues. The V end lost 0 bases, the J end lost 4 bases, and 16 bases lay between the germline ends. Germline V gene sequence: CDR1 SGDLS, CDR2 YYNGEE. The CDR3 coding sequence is TGTGCCAGCAGCGTAGGAGGGGGATCCCAGCGCACTGAAGCTTTCTTT. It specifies CASSVGGGSQRTEAFF.

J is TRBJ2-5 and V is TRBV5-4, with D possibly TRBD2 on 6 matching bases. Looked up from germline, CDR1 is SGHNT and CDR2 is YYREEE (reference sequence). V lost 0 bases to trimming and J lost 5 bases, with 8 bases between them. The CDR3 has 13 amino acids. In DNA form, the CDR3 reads TGTGCCAGCAGCTTGGCGGAGGGGGAGACCCAGTACTTC. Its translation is CASSLAEGETQYF.

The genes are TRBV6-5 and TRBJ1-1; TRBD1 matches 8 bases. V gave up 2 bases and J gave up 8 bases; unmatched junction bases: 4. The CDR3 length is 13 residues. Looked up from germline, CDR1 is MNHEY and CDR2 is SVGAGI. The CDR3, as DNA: TGTGCCAGCAGTTACGGAGGGGACAGGGAAGCTTTCTTT. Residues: CASSYGGDREAFF.

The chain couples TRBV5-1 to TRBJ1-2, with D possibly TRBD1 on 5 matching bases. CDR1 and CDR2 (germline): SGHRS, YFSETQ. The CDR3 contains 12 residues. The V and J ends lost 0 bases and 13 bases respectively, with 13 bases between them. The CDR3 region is CASSLDAGQSTF. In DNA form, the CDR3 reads TGCGCCAGCAGCTTGGACGCAGGGCAATCCACCTTC.

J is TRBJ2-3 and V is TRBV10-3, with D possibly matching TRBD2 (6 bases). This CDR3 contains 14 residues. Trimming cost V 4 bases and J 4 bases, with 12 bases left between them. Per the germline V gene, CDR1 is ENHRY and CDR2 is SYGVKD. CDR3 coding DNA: TGTGCCATCAGTGTAGACGGGGGAGCAGATACGCAGTATTTT. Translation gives CAISVDGGADTQYF.

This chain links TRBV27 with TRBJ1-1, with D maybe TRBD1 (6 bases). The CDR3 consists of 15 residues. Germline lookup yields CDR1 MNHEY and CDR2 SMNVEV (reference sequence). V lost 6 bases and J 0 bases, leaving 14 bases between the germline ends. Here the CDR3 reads CASSPSGGVNTEAFF. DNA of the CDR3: TGTGCCAGCAGCCCTTCGGGGGGCGTGAACACTGAAGCTTTCTTT.

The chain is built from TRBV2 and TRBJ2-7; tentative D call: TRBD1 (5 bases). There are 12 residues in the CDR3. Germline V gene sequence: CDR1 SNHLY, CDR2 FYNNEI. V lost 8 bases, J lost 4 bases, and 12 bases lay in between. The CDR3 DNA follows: TGTGCCAGCTATCAGGGAAAGTACGAGCAGTACTTC. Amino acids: CASYQGKYEQYF.

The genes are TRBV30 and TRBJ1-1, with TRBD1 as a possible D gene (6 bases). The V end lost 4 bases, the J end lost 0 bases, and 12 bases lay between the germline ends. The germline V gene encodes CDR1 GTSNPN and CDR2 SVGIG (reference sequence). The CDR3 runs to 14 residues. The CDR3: CAWNRDNLNTEAFF. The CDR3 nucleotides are TGTGCCTGGAACAGGGATAACCTGAACACTGAAGCTTTCTTT.

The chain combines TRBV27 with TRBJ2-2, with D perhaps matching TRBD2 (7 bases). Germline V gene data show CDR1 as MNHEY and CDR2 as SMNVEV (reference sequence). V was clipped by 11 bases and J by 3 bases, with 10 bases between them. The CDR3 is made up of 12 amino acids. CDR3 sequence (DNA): TGTGCCGGGGGGGCCGACACCGGGGAGCTGTTTTTT. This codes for CAGGADTGELFF.

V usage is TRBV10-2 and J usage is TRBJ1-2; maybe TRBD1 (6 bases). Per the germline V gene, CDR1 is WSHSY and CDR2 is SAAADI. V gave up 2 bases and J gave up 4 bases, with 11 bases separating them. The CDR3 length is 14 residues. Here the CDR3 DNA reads TGCGCCAGCAGTGAGCGGGGGGCGGTCTATGGCTACACCTTC. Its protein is CASSERGAVYGYTF.

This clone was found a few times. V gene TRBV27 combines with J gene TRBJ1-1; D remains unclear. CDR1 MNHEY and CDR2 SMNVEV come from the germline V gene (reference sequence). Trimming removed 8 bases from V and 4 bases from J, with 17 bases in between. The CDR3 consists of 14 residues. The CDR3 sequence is CASRLRGSGTEAFF. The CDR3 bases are TGTGCCAGCCGACTACGCGGATCTGGCACTGAAGCTTTCTTT.

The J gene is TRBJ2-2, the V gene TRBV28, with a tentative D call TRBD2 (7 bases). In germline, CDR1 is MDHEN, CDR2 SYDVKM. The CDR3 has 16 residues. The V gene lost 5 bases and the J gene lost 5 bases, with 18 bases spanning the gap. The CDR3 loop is CASSLQGGAETGELFF. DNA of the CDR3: TGTGCCAGCAGTCTCCAAGGGGGGGCCGAGACCGGGGAGCTGTTTTTT.

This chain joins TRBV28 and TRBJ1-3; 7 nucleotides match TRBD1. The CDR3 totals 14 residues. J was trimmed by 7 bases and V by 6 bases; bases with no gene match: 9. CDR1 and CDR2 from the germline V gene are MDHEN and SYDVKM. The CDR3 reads CASRQGQAGNTIYF. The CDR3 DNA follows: TGTGCCAGCAGACAAGGACAGGCGGGGAACACCATATATTTT.

The CDR3 here is CASSPTGGHQPQHF. As DNA, the CDR3 is TGTGCCAGTAGCCCGACAGGGGGTCATCAGCCCCAGCATTTT. This sequence joins TRBV19 and TRBJ1-5; 9 positions match TRBD1. With 6 bases clipped from V and 5 bases from J, the junction kept 5 bases outside the gene matches. Germline CDR1 reads LNHDA; CDR2 reads SQIVND (reference sequence). The CDR3 consists of 14 residues.

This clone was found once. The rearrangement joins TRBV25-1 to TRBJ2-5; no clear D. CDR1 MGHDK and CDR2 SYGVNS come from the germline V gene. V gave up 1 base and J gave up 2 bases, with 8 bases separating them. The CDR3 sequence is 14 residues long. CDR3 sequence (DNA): TGTGCCAGCAGTGAATCTGGCAGACAAGAGACCCAGTACTTC. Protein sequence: CASSESGRQETQYF.

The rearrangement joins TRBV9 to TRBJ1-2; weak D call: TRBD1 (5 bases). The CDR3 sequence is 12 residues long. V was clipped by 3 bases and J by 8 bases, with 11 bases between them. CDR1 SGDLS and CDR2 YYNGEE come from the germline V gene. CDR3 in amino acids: CASSGQFRGYTF. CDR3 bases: TGTGCCAGCAGCGGACAGTTTAGGGGCTACACCTTC.

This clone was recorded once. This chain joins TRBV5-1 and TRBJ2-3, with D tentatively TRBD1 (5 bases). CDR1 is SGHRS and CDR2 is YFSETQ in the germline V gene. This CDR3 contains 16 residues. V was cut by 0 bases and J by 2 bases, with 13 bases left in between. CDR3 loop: CASSLGIWGPTDTQYF. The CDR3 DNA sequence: TGCGCCAGCAGCTTGGGTATATGGGGCCCCACAGATACGCAGTATTTT.

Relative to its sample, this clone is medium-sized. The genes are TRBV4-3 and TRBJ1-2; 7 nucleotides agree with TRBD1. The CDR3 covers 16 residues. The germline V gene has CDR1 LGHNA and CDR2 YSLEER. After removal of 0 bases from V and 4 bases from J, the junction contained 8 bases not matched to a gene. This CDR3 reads CASSQEKEGAIYGYTF. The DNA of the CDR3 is TGCGCCAGCAGCCAAGAAAAGGAGGGGGCTATCTATGGCTACACCTTC.

CDR3 loop: CASSASGGQETQYF. The CDR3 bases are TGTGCCAGCAGTGCAAGCGGGGGACAAGAGACCCAGTACTTC. V is TRBV2 and J is TRBJ2-5, with 8 bases identical to TRBD2. The V segment lost 4 bases and the J segment 2 bases; nucleotides outside the gene matches: 3. The CDR3 extends over 14 amino acids. Germline CDR1 SNHLY, CDR2 FYNNEI.

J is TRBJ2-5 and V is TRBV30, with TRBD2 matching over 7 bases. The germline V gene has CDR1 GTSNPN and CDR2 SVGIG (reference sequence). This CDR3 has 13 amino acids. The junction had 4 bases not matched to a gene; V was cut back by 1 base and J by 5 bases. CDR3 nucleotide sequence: TGTGCCTGGAGTGCGGGGGGTTGGGAGACCCAGTACTTC. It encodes CAWSAGGWETQYF.

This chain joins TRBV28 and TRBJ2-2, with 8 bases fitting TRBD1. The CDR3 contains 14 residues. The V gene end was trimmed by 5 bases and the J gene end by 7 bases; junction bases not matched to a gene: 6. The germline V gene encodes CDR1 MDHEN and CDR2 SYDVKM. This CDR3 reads CASSTGGAGGELFF. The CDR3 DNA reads TGTGCCAGCAGTACAGGGGGAGCTGGCGGGGAGCTGTTTTTT.

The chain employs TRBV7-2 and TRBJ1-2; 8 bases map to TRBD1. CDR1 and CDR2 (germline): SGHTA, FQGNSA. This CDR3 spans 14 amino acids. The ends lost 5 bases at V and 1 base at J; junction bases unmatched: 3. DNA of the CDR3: TGTGCCAGCAGCCCGGACAGGGTTAACTATGGCTACACCTTC. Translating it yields CASSPDRVNYGYTF.

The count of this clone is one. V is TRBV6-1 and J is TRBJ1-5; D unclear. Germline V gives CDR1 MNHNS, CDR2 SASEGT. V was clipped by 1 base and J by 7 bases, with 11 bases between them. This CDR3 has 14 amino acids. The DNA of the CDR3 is TGTGCCAGCAGTGAAGTAGGTAGGGAGCAGCCCCAGCATTTT. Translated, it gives CASSEVGREQPQHF.

CDR3: CASSYAGLALYEQYF. The CDR3 DNA reads TGTGCCAGCAGTTACGCGGGACTAGCTCTCTACGAGCAGTACTTC. The chain carries TRBV6-5 and TRBJ2-7; 9 nucleotides match TRBD2. V trimming: 2 bases; J trimming: 3 bases; junction bases outside the gene matches: 5. Germline-derived CDR1 and CDR2 are MNHEY and SVGAGI. The CDR3 consists of 15 residues.

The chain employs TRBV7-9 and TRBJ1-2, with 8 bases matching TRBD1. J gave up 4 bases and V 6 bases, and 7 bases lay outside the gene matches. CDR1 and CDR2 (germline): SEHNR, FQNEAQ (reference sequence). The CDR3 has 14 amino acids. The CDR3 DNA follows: TGTGCCAGCAGTTTTCAGGGGGCAGGCTATGGCTACACCTTC. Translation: CASSFQGAGYGYTF. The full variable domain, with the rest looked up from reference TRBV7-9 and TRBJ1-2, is DTGVSQNPRHKITKRGQNVTFRCDPISEHNRLYWYRQTLGQGPEFLTYFQNEAQLEKSRLLSDRFSAERPKGSFSTLEIQRTEQGDSAMYLCASSFQGAGYGYTFGSGTRLTVV.